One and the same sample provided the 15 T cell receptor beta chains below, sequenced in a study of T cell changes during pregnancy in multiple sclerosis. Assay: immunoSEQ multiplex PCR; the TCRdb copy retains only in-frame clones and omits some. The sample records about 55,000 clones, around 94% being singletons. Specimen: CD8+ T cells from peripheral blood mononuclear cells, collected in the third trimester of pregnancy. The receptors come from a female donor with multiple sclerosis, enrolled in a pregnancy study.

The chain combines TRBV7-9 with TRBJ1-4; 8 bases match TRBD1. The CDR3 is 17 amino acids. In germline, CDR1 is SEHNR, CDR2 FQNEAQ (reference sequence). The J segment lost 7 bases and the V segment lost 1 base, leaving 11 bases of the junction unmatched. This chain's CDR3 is CASSLEPPQGAFEKLFF. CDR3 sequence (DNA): TGTGCCAGCAGCTTAGAACCCCCGCAGGGGGCTTTTGAAAAACTGTTTTTT.

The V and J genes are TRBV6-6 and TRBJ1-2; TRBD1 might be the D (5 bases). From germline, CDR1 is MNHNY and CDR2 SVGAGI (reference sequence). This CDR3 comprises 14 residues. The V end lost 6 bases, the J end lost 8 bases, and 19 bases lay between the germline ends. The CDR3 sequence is CASSAPGGVRGYTF. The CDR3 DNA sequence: TGTGCCAGCAGCGCACCGGGGGGGGTGCGAGGCTACACCTTC.

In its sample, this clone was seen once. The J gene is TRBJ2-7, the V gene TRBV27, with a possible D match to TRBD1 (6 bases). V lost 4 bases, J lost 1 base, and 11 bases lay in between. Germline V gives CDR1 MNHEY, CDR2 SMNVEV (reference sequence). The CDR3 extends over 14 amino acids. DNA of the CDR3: TGTGCCAGCAGTTCTGACAGGATGTCCTACGAGCAGTACTTC. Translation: CASSSDRMSYEQYF.

CDR3 sequence (DNA): TGTGCCAGCAGCTTAGAATTAGCGGAGCAAGAGACCCAGTACTTC. This sequence encodes CASSLELAEQETQYF. The chain links TRBV11-2 to TRBJ2-5; D is perhaps TRBD2 (6 bases). This CDR3 region has 15 residues. V was shortened by 0 bases and J by 2 bases, with 10 bases between the two germline ends. Per germline, CDR1 SGHAT and CDR2 FQNNGV.

Here the CDR3 DNA reads TGTGCCAGCAGTGACACCGACAGGGGGCTTGACACCGGGGAGCTGTTTTTT. Translating gives CASSDTDRGLDTGELFF. The chain has TRBV6-4 and TRBJ2-2; 10 bases are a match to TRBD1. Germline CDR1 MRHNA, CDR2 SNTAGT. The CDR3 has 17 amino acids. The trim removed 2 bases at V and 3 bases at J, leaving 6 bases unmatched.

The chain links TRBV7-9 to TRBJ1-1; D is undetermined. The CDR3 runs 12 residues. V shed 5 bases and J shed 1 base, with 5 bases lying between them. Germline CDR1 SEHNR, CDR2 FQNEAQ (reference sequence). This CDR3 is CASSPRNTEAFF. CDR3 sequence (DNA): TGTGCCAGCAGCCCGCGGAACACTGAAGCTTTCTTT. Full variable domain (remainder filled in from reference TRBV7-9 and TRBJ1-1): DTGVSQNPRHKITKRGQNVTFRCDPISEHNRLYWYRQTLGQGPEFLTYFQNEAQLEKSRLLSDRFSAERPKGSFSTLEIQRTEQGDSAMYLCASSPRNTEAFFGQGTRLTVV.

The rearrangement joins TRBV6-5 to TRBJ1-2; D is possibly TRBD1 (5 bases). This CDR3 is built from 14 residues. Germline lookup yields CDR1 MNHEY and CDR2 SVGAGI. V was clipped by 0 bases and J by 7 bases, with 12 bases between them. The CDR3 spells CASSYSEGGGGYTF. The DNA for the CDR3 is TGTGCCAGCAGTTACTCGGAGGGTGGGGGTGGCTACACCTTC.

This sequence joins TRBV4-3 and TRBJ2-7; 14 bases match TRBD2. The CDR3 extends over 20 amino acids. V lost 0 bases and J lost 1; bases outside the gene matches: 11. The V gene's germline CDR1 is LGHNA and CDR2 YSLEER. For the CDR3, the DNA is TGCGCCAGCAGCCAAGATCGGGGACTAGCGGGAGATCGGGGATCCTACGAGCAGTACTTC. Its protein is CASSQDRGLAGDRGSYEQYF.

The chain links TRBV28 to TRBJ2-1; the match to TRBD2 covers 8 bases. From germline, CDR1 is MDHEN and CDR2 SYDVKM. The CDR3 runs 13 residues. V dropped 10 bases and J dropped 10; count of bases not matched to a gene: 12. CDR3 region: CATQREPSREQFF. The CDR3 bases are TGTGCCACCCAGCGGGAGCCCTCTAGAGAGCAGTTCTTC.

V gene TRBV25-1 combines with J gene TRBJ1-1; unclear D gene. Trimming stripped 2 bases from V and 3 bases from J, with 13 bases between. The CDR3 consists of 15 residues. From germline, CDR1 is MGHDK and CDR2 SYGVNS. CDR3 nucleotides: TGTGCCAGCAGTGAAGGGCAATCTCCTGACACTGAAGCTTTCTTT. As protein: CASSEGQSPDTEAFF.

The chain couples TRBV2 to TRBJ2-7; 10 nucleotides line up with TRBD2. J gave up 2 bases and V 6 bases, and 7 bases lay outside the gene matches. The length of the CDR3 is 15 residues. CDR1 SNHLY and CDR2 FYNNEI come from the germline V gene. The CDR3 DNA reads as TGTGCCAGCAGGTTTGGACTAGCGGAGACCTACGAGCAGTACTTC. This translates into CASRFGLAETYEQYF.

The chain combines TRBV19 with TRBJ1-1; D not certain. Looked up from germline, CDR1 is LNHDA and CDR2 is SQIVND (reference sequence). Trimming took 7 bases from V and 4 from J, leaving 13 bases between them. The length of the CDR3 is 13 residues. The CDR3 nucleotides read TGTGCCAGTACCCCCTCGGGGTCCACTGAAGCTTTCTTT. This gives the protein CASTPSGSTEAFF.

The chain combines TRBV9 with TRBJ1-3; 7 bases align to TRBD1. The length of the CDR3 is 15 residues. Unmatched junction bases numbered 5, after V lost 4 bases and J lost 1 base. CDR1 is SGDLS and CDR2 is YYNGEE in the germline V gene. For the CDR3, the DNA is TGTGCCAGCAGCCCAGACAGGGTATCTGGAAACACCATATATTTT. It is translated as CASSPDRVSGNTIYF.

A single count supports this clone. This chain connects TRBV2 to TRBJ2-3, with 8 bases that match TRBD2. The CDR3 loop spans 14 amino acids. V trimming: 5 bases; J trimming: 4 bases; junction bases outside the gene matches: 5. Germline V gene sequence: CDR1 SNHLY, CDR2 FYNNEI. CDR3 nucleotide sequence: TGTGCCAGCAGTAGCGGGAGAGACGCAGATACGCAGTATTTT. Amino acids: CASSSGRDADTQYF.

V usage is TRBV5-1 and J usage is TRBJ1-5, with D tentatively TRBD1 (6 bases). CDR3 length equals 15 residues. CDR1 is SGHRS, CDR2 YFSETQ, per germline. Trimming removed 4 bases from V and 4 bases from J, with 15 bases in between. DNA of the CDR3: TGCGCCAGCAGCCCAAACACAGGGCCGAATCAGCCCCAGCATTTT. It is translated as CASSPNTGPNQPQHF. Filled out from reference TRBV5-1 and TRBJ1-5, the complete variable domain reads KAGVTQTPRYLIKTRGQQVTLSCSPISGHRSVSWYQQTPGQGLQFLFEYFSETQRNKGNFPGRFSGRQFSNSRSEMNVSTLELGDSALYLCASSPNTGPNQPQHFGDGTRLSIL.